The 27 T cell receptor beta chains presented below share a single source sample, sequenced in a study of control samples from healthy donors and cancer patients. Clones were sequenced by immunoSEQ multiplex PCR, and TCRdb holds only the in-frame ones, with some missing. The sample includes roughly 160,000 clones, almost 90% of them seen just once. Sequenced input: blood. These receptors came from a woman in her twenties or thirties in good health.

V gene TRBV18 combines with J gene TRBJ2-1; the D gene is possibly TRBD2 (5 bases). From germline, CDR1 is KGHSH and CDR2 LQKENI. V was trimmed by 3 bases and J by 8 bases, leaving 5 bases between them. The CDR3 has 11 residues. The CDR3 DNA is TGTGCCAGCTCACCGCGGGATGAGCAGTTCTTC. It yields the protein CASSPRDEQFF.

The chain combines TRBV2 with TRBJ2-7, with D perhaps matching TRBD1 (5 bases). CDR1 is SNHLY and CDR2 is FYNNEI in the germline V gene. CDR3 size: 12 residues. V lost 7 bases to trimming and J lost 6 bases, with 13 bases between them. The CDR3 reads CASILTRGEQYF. CDR3 DNA: TGTGCCAGCATTCTCACAAGGGGCGAGCAGTACTTC.

The chain links TRBV3-1 (or the pseudogene TRBV3-2) to TRBJ2-2; D uncertain. The CDR3 contains 15 residues. Trimming pared 3 bases from V and 6 bases from J, leaving 14 bases between. Germline values: CDR1 LGHDT, CDR2 YNNKEL (reference sequence). CDR3 residues: CASSQARVRSGELFF. DNA for the CDR3: TGTGCCAGCAGCCAGGCAAGGGTTCGGTCCGGGGAGCTGTTTTTT.

The chain carries TRBV12-3 or TRBV12-4 and TRBJ2-7; D may be TRBD1 (5 bases). V gave up 5 bases and J gave up 2 bases, with 10 bases separating them. There are 13 residues in the CDR3. CDR3 residues: CASSKGHAYEQYV. CDR3 coding DNA: TGTGCCAGCAGTAAAGGACATGCCTACGAGCAGTACGTC.

The rearrangement uses TRBV7-8 and TRBJ1-5, with 10 bases fitting TRBD1. After removal of 1 base from V and 1 base from J, the junction contained 7 bases not matched to a gene. Germline-derived CDR1 and CDR2 are SGHVS and FQNEAQ. The CDR3 length is 18 residues. The CDR3, as DNA: TGTGCCAGCAGCTTAGGGGACAGGGGAGGCAGGAGCAATCAGCCCCAGCATTTT. It yields the protein CASSLGDRGGRSNQPQHF.

The gene calls are TRBV27 and TRBJ1-2; tentative D call: TRBD1 (6 bases). The CDR3 loop spans 15 amino acids. The germline V gene encodes CDR1 MNHEY and CDR2 SMNVEV (reference sequence). V gave up 4 bases and J gave up 0 bases, with 12 bases separating them. The CDR3 DNA sequence: TGTGCCAGCAGTTCCAGACAGGCCACTAACTATGGCTACACCTTC. Translating it yields CASSSRQATNYGYTF.

The rearrangement joins TRBV13 to TRBJ2-5; perhaps TRBD2 as D (7 bases). Trimming pared 5 bases from V and 5 bases from J, leaving 18 bases between. Germline CDR1 is PRHDT and CDR2 is FYEKMQ (reference sequence). CDR3 length equals 15 residues. The CDR3 sequence: CASSGLRGGKETQYF. The CDR3 DNA reads as TGTGCCAGCAGCGGTCTTAGGGGGGGAAAGGAGACCCAGTACTTC.

This clone was detected only once. The chain has TRBV2 and TRBJ1-5; TRBD1 aligns across 9 bases. The CDR3 totals 19 residues. Germline CDR1 SNHLY, CDR2 FYNNEI. Losses at the gene ends were 6 bases for V and 2 bases for J; bases not matched to a gene: 17. This chain's CDR3 is CASRATGTGSLLGNQPQHF. CDR3 nucleotides: TGTGCCAGCAGGGCTACCGGGACAGGGTCTCTCTTGGGCAATCAGCCCCAGCATTTT.

The chain has TRBV5-1 and TRBJ2-5; D not resolved. Trimming stripped 0 bases from V and 9 bases from J, with 15 bases between. Germline CDR1 is SGHRS and CDR2 is YFSETQ. The CDR3 sequence is 14 residues long. CDR3 sequence reads: CASSLDSGGRPQYF. The CDR3 region has the DNA TGCGCCAGCAGCTTGGATTCAGGTGGTCGGCCCCAGTACTTC.

The sample holds one count of this clone. CDR3: CASSQGDSYSSYNEQFF. DNA of the CDR3: TGTGCCAGCAGCCAAGGCGACTCCTACTCTTCCTACAATGAGCAGTTCTTC. V and J are TRBV4-2 and TRBJ2-1; no reliable D call. Germline V gene data show CDR1 as LGHNA and CDR2 as YNFKEQ. V shed 1 base and J shed 1 base, with 14 bases lying between them. The CDR3 extends over 17 amino acids.

The chain couples TRBV19 to TRBJ1-2, with no clear D. The V end lost 3 bases, the J end lost 3 bases, and 8 bases lay between the germline ends. This CDR3 is built from 13 residues. Germline assignment: CDR1 LNHDA and CDR2 SQIVND (reference sequence). CDR3 nucleotide sequence: TGTGCCAGTAGTATTTTGGATGACTATGGCTACACCTTC. Translated: CASSILDDYGYTF.

On this clone: Other DNA variants within this sample encode the same CDR3. V is TRBV5-6 and J is TRBJ2-7; 9 nucleotides agree with TRBD1. V trimming: 4 bases; J trimming: 4 bases; junction bases outside the gene matches: 6. Per the germline V gene, CDR1 is SGHDT and CDR2 is YYEEEE. The CDR3 has 14 amino acids. CDR3 residues: CASSPGQGSYEQYF. The CDR3, as DNA: TGTGCCAGCAGCCCGGGACAGGGTTCGTACGAGCAGTACTTC.

This chain links TRBV7-6 with TRBJ2-7, with TRBD2 matching over 9 bases. This CDR3 contains 16 residues. Looked up from germline, CDR1 is SGHVS and CDR2 is FNYEAQ. The ends lost 5 bases at V and 1 base at J; junction bases unmatched: 9. CDR3 DNA: TGTGCCAGCAGCCGGACTAGCGCGGGATCTTCCTACGAGCAGTACTTC. Protein sequence: CASSRTSAGSSYEQYF.

This sequence joins TRBV9 and TRBJ2-2; TRBD1 aligns across 11 bases. J lost 16 bases, V lost 0 bases, and 11 bases had no gene match. The CDR3 covers 15 residues. Germline CDR1 is SGDLS and CDR2 is YYNGEE. The CDR3 bases are TGTGCCAGCAGCGTAGGTTCCCCCGGGACAGGGGGACAGTTTTTT. This sequence encodes CASSVGSPGTGGQFF.

J is TRBJ1-6 and V is TRBV21-1. TRBV21-1 is labeled a pseudogene. The CDR3 extends over 13 amino acids. This chain's CDR3 is CASSKVSLHPLHF. CDR3 nucleotides: TGTGCCAGCAGCAAAGTGTCCCTACACCCCCTCCACTTT.

The chain recombines TRBV28 with TRBJ1-4; D is undetermined. CDR1 and CDR2 (germline): MDHEN, SYDVKM. The CDR3 runs to 14 residues. Trimming shortened V by 3 bases and J by 3 bases, and 8 bases separated the two germline ends. The CDR3: CASSLDGPNEKLFF. The CDR3 nucleotides read TGTGCCAGCAGTTTGGACGGACCTAATGAAAAACTGTTTTTT.

The chain couples TRBV19 to TRBJ2-5, with 7 positions matching TRBD2. The V gene end was trimmed by 5 bases and the J gene end by 5 bases; junction bases not matched to a gene: 11. CDR1 is LNHDA, CDR2 SQIVND, per germline (reference sequence). The CDR3 is 15 amino acids. CDR3 in amino acids: CASSPGGLVGETQYF. As DNA, the CDR3 is TGTGCCAGTAGTCCGGGTGGACTAGTGGGGGAGACCCAGTACTTC.

This clone came up a few times. The chain carries TRBV29-1 and TRBJ1-1, with D maybe TRBD1 (5 bases). The germline gives CDR1 SQVTM, CDR2 ANQGSEA. CDR3 length: 10 residues. The V gene lost 6 bases and the J gene lost 7 bases, with 9 bases spanning the gap. The CDR3 protein is CSVGQGEAFF. DNA of the CDR3: TGCAGCGTCGGGCAGGGTGAAGCTTTCTTT.

The gene calls are TRBV9 and TRBJ2-2; the D gene is possibly TRBD1 (6 bases). Trimming removed 3 bases at V and 4 bases at J, with 10 bases between. The CDR3 spans 14 residues. The V gene's germline CDR1 is SGDLS and CDR2 YYNGEE. CDR3 loop: CASSGGPVTGELFF. The CDR3 region has the DNA TGTGCCAGCAGCGGGGGGCCCGTCACCGGGGAGCTGTTTTTT.

This clone was seen once. V is TRBV6-1 and J is TRBJ1-2; 8 nucleotides match TRBD1. CDR3 length equals 15 residues. Germline assignment: CDR1 MNHNS and CDR2 SASEGT. The junction had 7 bases not matched to a gene; V was cut back by 3 bases and J by 4 bases. CDR3 DNA sequence: TGTGCCAGCAGTGAGTACCGGGACAGGATCTATGGCTACACCTTC. Protein sequence: CASSEYRDRIYGYTF.

V is TRBV14 and J is TRBJ2-2, with D unclear. V lost 1 base, J lost 2 bases, and 17 bases lay in between. This CDR3 has 18 amino acids. Germline CDR1 is SGHDN and CDR2 is FVKESK. CDR3 nucleotides: TGTGCCAGCAGCCAAGGGGCAGGTGACATATCTAACACCGGGGAGCTGTTTTTT. It translates to CASSQGAGDISNTGELFF.

The chain has TRBV19 and TRBJ1-1, with D unclear. Trimming removed 9 bases from V and 8 bases from J, with 13 bases in between. This CDR3 has 11 amino acids. Germline V gene lookup returns CDR1 LNHDA and CDR2 SQIVND (reference sequence). CDR3 protein: CARSSEAEAFF. The DNA for the CDR3 is TGTGCCAGATCCTCGGAGGCAGAAGCTTTCTTT.

In its sample, this clone was seen a few times. This rearrangement joins TRBV9 to TRBJ1-5, with D unclear. With 0 bases removed from V and 5 bases from J, the gap between germline ends came to 9 bases. The CDR3 runs to 14 residues. Germline V gene lookup returns CDR1 SGDLS and CDR2 YYNGEE. The CDR3 DNA follows: TGTGCCAGCAGCGTAGGACGTGGGGATCAGCCCCAGCATTTT. Translated: CASSVGRGDQPQHF.

The chain joins TRBV3-1 (or the pseudogene TRBV3-2) to TRBJ2-1; no definite D call. CDR1 is LGHDT and CDR2 is YNNKEL in the germline V gene (reference sequence). The CDR3 totals 17 residues. The V gene lost 3 bases and the J gene lost 0 bases, with 15 bases spanning the gap. The CDR3 region has the DNA TGTGCCAGCAGCCAGTCTAACTTACCTAGCTCCTACAATGAGCAGTTCTTC. Protein sequence: CASSQSNLPSSYNEQFF.

V and J are TRBV20-1 and TRBJ1-1; tentatively, D is TRBD1 (5 bases). This CDR3 contains 11 residues. Germline CDR1 DFQATT, CDR2 SNEGSKA (reference sequence). V was cut by 3 bases and J by 10 bases, with 12 bases left in between. The CDR3 region is CSASRGAGAFF. The CDR3 DNA is TGCAGTGCTAGTCGTGGGGCCGGAGCTTTCTTT.

The chain combines TRBV28 with TRBJ2-4, with D possibly TRBD2 on 5 matching bases. The CDR3 length is 15 residues. Trimming pared 3 bases from V and 3 bases from J, leaving 12 bases between. Germline lookup yields CDR1 MDHEN and CDR2 SYDVKM. The CDR3, as DNA: TGTGCCAGCAGTTTCCCGGGGAATGGCAAAAACATTCAGTACTTC. Translating it yields CASSFPGNGKNIQYF. Drawing the rest from reference TRBV28 and TRBJ2-4, the complete variable domain is DVKVTQSSRYLVKRTGEKVFLECVQDMDHENMFWYRQDPGLGLRLIYFSYDVKMKEKGDIPEGYSVSREKKERFSLILESASTNQTSMYLCASSFPGNGKNIQYFGAGTRLSVL.

This rearrangement joins TRBV7-9 to TRBJ2-7, with 8 bases identical to TRBD2. CDR3 size: 15 residues. Germline V CDR1 and CDR2: SEHNR, FQNEAQ (reference sequence). V shed 7 bases, J shed 3 bases, and the junction held 11 bases outside the gene matches. CDR3 in amino acids: CASILSTGTSYEQYF. As DNA, the CDR3 is TGTGCCAGCATCCTCTCAACCGGGACTAGCTACGAGCAGTACTTC.